This T cell receptor beta chain was captured by sequencing in a study of a mutant IDH1 vaccine in newly diagnosed glioma. For the study at large: Patients were started on vaccination 4-6 weeks after radiotherapy alone, or with temozolomide cycles. The earlier regimen, radiotherapy, temozolomide, or both, was most often both. Males made up approximately 62% and females approximately 40% of treated patients, whose mean age was about 41 years.

Time point of the sample: week 23, last vaccination. Vaccine doses each comprised 300 ug of mutant IDH1 20-mer peptide, with topical imiquimod. Donors harbored newly found WHO grade 3 or 4 IDH1-mutant, ATRX-lost astrocytomas. The CDR3 covers 16 residues. The ends were cut back, 2 bases at V and 12 bases at J, with 26 bases in the middle. Germline values: CDR1 ENHRY, CDR2 SYGVKD. In regard to this clone: The target antigen is unknown.

The data were produced by immunoSEQ multiplex PCR, yet TCRdb's version contains in-frame clones alone and is incomplete. The table shows around 56,000 clones, with about three quarters occurring only once. This sequence was found in a woman aged 40-49 years with glioma. Some clones in this sample may be carry-over from other donors' samples. The chain is built from TRBV10-3 and TRBJ2-7; D tentatively fits TRBD1 or TRBD2 (5 bases each). The input for sequencing was PBMCs, taken from a glioma patient whose treatment included an IDH1 peptide vaccine. The CDR3 is CAISEPGTSPYDGRYF. Here the CDR3 DNA reads TGTGCCATCAGTGAGCCTGGGACCTCTCCCTACGACGGACGGTACTTC.